The present entry profiles one TCR beta chain with its context. Its antigen is unknown. The sample originates from a study of beta chain features in type 1 diabetes. Study outcomes and limitations: When Type 1 diabetes patients were examined, their TCRB CDR3s proved moderately but significantly shorter in all four CD4+ subsets.

TCRB transcripts that were expressed got sequenced, as all of the isolated RNA had been reverse transcribed. TCRdb keeps only in-frame clones here, not all; method: immunoSEQ multiplex PCR. Altogether 20,000 to 25,000 clones are present, about three fifths being singletons, with the ten largest covering about 0.37%. V lost 3 bases and J lost 5; bases outside the gene matches: 10. The CDR3 spans 17 residues. CDR1 and CDR2 (germline): MDHEN, SYDVKM. V usage is TRBV28 and J usage is TRBJ2-5, with 12 positions matching TRBD2. This receptor was obtained from a man aged 18 to 30 with type 1 diabetes. Sequencing input: stem cell memory CD4+ T cells from blood. The CDR3 is CASSFRLAGVLGETQYF. The CDR3 DNA is TGTGCCAGCAGTTTCAGACTAGCGGGGGTCCTCGGGGAGACCCAGTACTTC.